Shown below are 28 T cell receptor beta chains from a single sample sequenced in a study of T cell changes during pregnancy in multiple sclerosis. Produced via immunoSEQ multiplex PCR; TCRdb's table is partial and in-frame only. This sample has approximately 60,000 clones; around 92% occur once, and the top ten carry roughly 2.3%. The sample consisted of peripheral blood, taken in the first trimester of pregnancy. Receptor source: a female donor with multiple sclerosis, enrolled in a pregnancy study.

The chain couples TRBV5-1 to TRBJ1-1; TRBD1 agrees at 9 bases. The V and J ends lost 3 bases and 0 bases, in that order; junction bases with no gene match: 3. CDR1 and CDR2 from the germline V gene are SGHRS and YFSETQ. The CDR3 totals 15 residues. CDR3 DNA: TGCGCCAGCAGCTCGGGACAGGGCATGAACACTGAAGCTTTCTTT. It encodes CASSSGQGMNTEAFF.

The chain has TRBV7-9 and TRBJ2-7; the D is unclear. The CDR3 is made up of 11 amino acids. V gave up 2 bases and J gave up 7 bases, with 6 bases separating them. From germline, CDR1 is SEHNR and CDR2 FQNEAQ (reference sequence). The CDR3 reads CASSLFGEQYF. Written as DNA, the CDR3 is TGTGCCAGCAGCTTATTCGGTGAGCAGTACTTC.

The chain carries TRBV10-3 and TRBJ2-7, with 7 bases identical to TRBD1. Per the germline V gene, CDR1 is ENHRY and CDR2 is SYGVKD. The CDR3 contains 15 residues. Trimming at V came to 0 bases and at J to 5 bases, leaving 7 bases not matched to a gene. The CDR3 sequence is CAISESPGTVHEQYF. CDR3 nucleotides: TGTGCCATCAGTGAGTCGCCCGGGACAGTCCACGAGCAGTACTTC.

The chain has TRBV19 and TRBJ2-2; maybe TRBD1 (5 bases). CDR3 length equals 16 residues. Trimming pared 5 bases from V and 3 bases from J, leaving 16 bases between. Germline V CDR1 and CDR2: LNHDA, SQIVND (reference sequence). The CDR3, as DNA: TGTGCCAGTAGTGGGGCGGTTACAGGAGACACCGGGGAGCTGTTTTTT. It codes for CASSGAVTGDTGELFF.

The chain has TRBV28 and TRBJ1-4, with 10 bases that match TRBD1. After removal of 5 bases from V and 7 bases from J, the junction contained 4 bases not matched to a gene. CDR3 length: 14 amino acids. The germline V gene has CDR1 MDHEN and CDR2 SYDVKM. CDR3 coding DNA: TGTGCCAGCAGTCTCGGACAGGGGGTTGAAAAACTGTTTTTT. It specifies CASSLGQGVEKLFF.

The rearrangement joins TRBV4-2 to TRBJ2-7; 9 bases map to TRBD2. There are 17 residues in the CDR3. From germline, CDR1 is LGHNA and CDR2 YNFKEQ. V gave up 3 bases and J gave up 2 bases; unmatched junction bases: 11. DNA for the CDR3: TGTGCCAGCAGCCAGCTCGCACTAGCGGGTGGGCCCTACGAGCAGTACTTC. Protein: CASSQLALAGGPYEQYF.

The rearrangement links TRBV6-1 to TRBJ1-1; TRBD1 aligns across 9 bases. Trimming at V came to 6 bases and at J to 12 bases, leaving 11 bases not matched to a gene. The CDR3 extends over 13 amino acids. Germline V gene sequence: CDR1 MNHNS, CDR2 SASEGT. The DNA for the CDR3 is TGTGCCAGCAGGGAGACAGGGGGAACGGAAACTTTCTTT. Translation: CASRETGGTETFF.

CDR3 DNA: TGTGCCTGGAGTGCACCCGGGTTCTACTCTGGAAACACCATATATTTT. Encoded protein: CAWSAPGFYSGNTIYF. The V gene is TRBV30, the J gene TRBJ1-3, with D unresolved. The CDR3 is 16 amino acids. V lost 1 base to trimming and J lost 0 bases, with 13 bases between them. CDR1 is GTSNPN and CDR2 is SVGIG in the germline V gene (reference sequence).

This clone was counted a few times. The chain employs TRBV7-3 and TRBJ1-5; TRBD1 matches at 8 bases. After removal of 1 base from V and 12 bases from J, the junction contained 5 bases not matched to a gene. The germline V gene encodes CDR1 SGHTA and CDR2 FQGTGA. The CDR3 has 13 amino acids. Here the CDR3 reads CASSLRPGGSQHF. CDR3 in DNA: TGTGCCAGCAGCTTAAGGCCAGGGGGCAGCCAGCATTTT.

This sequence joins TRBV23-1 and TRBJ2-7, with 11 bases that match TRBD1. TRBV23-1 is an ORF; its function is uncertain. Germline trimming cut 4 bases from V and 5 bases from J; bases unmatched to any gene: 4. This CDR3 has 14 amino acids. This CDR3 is CASSLGQGDHEQYF. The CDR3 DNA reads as TGCGCCAGCAGTCTGGGACAGGGGGACCACGAGCAGTACTTC.

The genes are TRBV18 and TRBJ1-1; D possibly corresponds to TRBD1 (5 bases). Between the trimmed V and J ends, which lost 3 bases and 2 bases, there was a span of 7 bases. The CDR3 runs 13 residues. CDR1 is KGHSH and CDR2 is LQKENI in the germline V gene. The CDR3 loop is CASSPRDNTEAFF. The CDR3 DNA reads TGTGCCAGCTCACCCAGGGATAACACTGAAGCTTTCTTT.

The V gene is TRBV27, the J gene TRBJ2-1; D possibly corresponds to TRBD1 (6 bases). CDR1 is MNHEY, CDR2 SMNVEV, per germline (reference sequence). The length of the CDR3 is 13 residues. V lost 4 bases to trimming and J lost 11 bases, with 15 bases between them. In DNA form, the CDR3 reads TGTGCCAGCAGTTCGATCCTGGACAGAAAGCAGTTCTTC. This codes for CASSSILDRKQFF.

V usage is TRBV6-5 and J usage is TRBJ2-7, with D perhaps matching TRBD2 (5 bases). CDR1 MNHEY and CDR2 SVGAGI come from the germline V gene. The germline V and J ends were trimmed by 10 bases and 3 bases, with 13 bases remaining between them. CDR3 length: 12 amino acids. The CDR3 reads CATQSSRYEQYF. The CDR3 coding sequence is TGTGCCACCCAATCTAGCCGCTACGAGCAGTACTTC.

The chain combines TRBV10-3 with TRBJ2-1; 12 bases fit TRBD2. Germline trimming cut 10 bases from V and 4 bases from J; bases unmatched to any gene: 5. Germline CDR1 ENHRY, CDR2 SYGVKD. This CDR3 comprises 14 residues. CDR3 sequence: CATGTSGPYNEQFF. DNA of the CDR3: TGTGCCACCGGGACTAGCGGGCCATACAATGAGCAGTTCTTC.

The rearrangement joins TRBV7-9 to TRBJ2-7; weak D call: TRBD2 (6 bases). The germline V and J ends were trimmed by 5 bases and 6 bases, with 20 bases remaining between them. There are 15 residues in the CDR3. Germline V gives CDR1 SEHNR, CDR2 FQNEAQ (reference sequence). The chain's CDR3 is CASSGGALGVGEQYF. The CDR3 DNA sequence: TGTGCCAGCAGCGGCGGGGCCTTGGGGGTGGGCGAGCAGTACTTC.

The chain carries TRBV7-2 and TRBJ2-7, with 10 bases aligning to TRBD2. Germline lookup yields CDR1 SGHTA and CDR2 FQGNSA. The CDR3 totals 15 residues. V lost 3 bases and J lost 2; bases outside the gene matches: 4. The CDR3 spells CASSFTSGKTYEQYF. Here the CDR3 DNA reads TGTGCCAGCAGCTTTACTAGCGGGAAAACCTACGAGCAGTACTTC.

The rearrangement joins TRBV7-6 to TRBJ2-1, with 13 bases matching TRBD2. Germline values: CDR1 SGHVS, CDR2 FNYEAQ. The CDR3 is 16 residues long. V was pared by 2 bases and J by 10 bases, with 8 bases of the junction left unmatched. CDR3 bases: TGTGCCAGCAGCTTAAGCGGGACTAGCGGGAAGGGCGAGCAGTTCTTC. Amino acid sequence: CASSLSGTSGKGEQFF.

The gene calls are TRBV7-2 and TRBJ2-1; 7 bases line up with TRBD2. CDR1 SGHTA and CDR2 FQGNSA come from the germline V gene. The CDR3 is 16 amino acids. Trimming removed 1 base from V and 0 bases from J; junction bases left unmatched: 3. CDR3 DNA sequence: TGTGCCAGCAGCTTAGTTGGCGGGAGCTCCTACAATGAGCAGTTCTTC. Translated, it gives CASSLVGGSSYNEQFF.

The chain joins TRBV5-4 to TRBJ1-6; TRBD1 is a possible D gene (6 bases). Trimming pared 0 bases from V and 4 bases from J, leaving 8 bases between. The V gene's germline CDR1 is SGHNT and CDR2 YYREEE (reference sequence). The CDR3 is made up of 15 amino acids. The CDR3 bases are TGTGCCAGCAGCTTGGCGACAGGTTATAATTCACCCCTCCACTTT. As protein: CASSLATGYNSPLHF.

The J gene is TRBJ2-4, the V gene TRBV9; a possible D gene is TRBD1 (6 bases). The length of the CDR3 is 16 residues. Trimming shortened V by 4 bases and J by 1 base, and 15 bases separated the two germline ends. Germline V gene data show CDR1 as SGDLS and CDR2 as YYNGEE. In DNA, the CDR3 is TGTGCCAGCAGCCTAGAACAGGGTGGGGCCAAAAACATTCAGTACTTC. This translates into CASSLEQGGAKNIQYF.

The CDR3 sequence: CASSVTGYEQYF. CDR3 in DNA: TGTGCCAGCAGCGTCACAGGCTACGAGCAGTACTTC. This chain joins TRBV6-6 and TRBJ2-7; D is perhaps TRBD1 (5 bases). The V gene's germline CDR1 is MNHNY and CDR2 SVGAGI (reference sequence). CDR3 length equals 12 residues. Trimming left V 6 bases short and J 3 bases short, with 9 bases between.

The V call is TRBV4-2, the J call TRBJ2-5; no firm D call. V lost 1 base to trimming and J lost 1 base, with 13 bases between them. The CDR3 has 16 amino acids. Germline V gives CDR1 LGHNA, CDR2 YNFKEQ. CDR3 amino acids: CASSQGSGQVQETQYF. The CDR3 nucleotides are TGTGCCAGCAGCCAAGGATCTGGCCAGGTCCAAGAGACCCAGTACTTC.

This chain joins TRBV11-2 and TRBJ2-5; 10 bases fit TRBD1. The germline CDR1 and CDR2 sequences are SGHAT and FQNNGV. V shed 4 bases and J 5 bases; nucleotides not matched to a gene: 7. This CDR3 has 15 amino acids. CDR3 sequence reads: CASSSIGTGDETQYF. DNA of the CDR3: TGTGCCAGCAGCTCGATAGGGACAGGGGACGAGACCCAGTACTTC.

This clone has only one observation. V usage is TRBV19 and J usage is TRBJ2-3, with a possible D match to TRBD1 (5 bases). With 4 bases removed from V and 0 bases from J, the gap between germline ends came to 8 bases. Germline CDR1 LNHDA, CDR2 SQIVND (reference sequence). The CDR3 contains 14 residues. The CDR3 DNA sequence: TGTGCCAGTAGTACGACAGCCAGCACAGATACGCAGTATTTT. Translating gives CASSTTASTDTQYF.

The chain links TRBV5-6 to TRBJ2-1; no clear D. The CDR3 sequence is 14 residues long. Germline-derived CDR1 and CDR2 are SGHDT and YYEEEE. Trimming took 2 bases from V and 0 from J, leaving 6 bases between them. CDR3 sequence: CASSFADSYNEQFF. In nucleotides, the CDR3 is TGTGCCAGCAGCTTCGCAGACTCCTACAATGAGCAGTTCTTC. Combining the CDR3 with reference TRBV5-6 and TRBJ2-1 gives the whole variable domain DAGVTQSPTHLIKTRGQQVTLRCSPKSGHDTVSWYQQALGQGPQFIFQYYEEEERQRGNFPDRFSGHQFPNYSSELNVNALLLGDSALYLCASSFADSYNEQFFGPGTRLTVL.

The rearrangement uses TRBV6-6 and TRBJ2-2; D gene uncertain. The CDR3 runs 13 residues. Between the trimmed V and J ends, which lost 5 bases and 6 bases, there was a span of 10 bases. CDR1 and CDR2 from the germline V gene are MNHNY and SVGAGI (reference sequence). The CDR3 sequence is CASSPVAAGELFF. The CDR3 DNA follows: TGTGCCAGCAGTCCGGTCGCGGCCGGGGAGCTGTTTTTT.

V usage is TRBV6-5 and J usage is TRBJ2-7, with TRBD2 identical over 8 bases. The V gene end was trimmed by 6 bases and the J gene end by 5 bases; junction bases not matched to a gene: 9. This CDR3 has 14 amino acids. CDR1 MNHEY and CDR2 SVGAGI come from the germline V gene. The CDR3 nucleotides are TGTGCCAGCAGCCTCAGCGGGGGATTAGACGAGCAGTACTTC. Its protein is CASSLSGGLDEQYF.

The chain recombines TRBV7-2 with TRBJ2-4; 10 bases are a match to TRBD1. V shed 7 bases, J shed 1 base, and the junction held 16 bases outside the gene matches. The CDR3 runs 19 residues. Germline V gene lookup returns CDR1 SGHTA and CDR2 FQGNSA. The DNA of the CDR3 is TGTGCCAGCACCGCAGTCCGGGACAGGGGACGGGAGGCCAAAAACATTCAGTACTTC. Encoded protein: CASTAVRDRGREAKNIQYF.